These 25 T cell receptor beta chains were sequenced from one sample in a study of cytomegalovirus exposure and HLA in healthy donors. The protocol was immunoSEQ multiplex PCR, while the TCRdb copy is restricted to in-frame clones and leaves out a portion. Here the sample spans around 350,000 clones, approximately 90% being singletons. Sequenced: PBMCs. The receptors stem from a woman under 30 in good health and CMV-seronegative.

V and J are TRBV12-5 and TRBJ2-1, with D perhaps matching TRBD2 (5 bases). The CDR3 has 13 amino acids. V was shortened by 1 base and J by 9 bases, with 10 bases between the two germline ends. Germline CDR1 and CDR2: LGHNT and FRNRAP. For the CDR3, the DNA is TGTGCTAGTGGTTTGGGACTGGGGAGTGAGCAGTTCTTC. Residues: CASGLGLGSEQFF.

The chain employs TRBV18 and TRBJ2-1; a weak D match, TRBD2 (5 bases). Trimming left V 5 bases short and J 4 bases short, with 12 bases between. CDR1 and CDR2 (germline): KGHSH, LQKENI. This CDR3 is built from 14 residues. The CDR3 nucleotides read TGTGCCAGCTCAGCCGGGGTGATTTACAATGAGCAGTTCTTC. Amino acids: CASSAGVIYNEQFF.

The rearrangement links TRBV5-1 to TRBJ2-7; perhaps TRBD2 as D (6 bases). Trimming left V 3 bases short and J 3 bases short, with 16 bases between. This CDR3 comprises 15 residues. Looked up from germline, CDR1 is SGHRS and CDR2 is YFSETQ. CDR3 DNA sequence: TGCGCCAGCAGCTACCGCGGGGCCGAGGACTACGAGCAGTACTTC. The encoded protein is CASSYRGAEDYEQYF.

The genes are TRBV7-9 and TRBJ1-1, with TRBD1 matching 9 bases. After removal of 4 bases from V and 4 bases from J, the junction contained 13 bases not matched to a gene. This CDR3 spans 17 amino acids. Per germline, CDR1 SEHNR and CDR2 FQNEAQ (reference sequence). The CDR3 DNA follows: TGTGCCAGCAGCTCACCGGACAGGGGTGGTCTCGGCACTGAAGCTTTCTTT. Its protein is CASSSPDRGGLGTEAFF.

V and J are TRBV6-1 and TRBJ1-1; D is possibly TRBD1 (5 bases). The CDR3 loop spans 14 amino acids. V was shortened by 3 bases and J by 0 bases, with 8 bases between the two germline ends. Germline values: CDR1 MNHNS, CDR2 SASEGT. The CDR3 reads CASSDPGLNTEAFF. CDR3 sequence (DNA): TGTGCCAGCAGTGATCCAGGGTTGAACACTGAAGCTTTCTTT.

The chain couples TRBV30 to TRBJ2-1; TRBD2 matches at 11 bases. The CDR3 has 12 residues. In germline, CDR1 is GTSNPN, CDR2 SVGIG (reference sequence). CDR3 bases: TGTGCTGGGACTAGCGGAGTCAATGAGCAGTTCTTC. It translates to CAGTSGVNEQFF.

This clone has only one observation. This chain connects TRBV15 to TRBJ2-2; a possible D gene is TRBD1 (6 bases). V was cut by 5 bases and J by 0 bases, with 13 bases left in between. CDR1 is LNHNV, CDR2 YYDKDF, per germline (reference sequence). This CDR3 region has 16 residues. CDR3 residues: CATSGGGTTNTGELFF. CDR3 coding DNA: TGTGCCACCAGCGGGGGTGGGACAACGAACACCGGGGAGCTGTTTTTT.

J is TRBJ1-6 and V is TRBV6-5, with 7 bases that match TRBD1. The trim removed 6 bases at V and 5 bases at J, leaving 7 bases unmatched. Germline lookup yields CDR1 MNHEY and CDR2 SVGAGI. The CDR3 runs 15 residues. The CDR3 is CASSWGQTNNSPLHF. The DNA of the CDR3 is TGTGCCAGCAGCTGGGGACAGACAAATAATTCACCCCTCCACTTT.

The rearrangement joins TRBV28 to TRBJ2-7; 10 bases line up with TRBD2. V shed 5 bases, J shed 1 base, and the junction held 11 bases outside the gene matches. This CDR3 is built from 17 residues. CDR1 and CDR2 (germline): MDHEN, SYDVKM. CDR3 sequence reads: CASSAFELAGLSYEQYF. In nucleotides, the CDR3 is TGTGCCAGCAGTGCCTTTGAACTAGCGGGGTTATCCTACGAGCAGTACTTC.

The chain combines TRBV4-1 with TRBJ2-7; a possible D gene is TRBD1 (5 bases). V lost 3 bases to trimming and J lost 4 bases, with 7 bases between them. Germline CDR1 reads MGHRA; CDR2 reads YSYEKL. The CDR3 spans 12 residues. CDR3 protein: CASSHDRYEQYF. For the CDR3, the DNA is TGCGCCAGCAGCCACGACAGATACGAGCAGTACTTC.

The chain recombines TRBV28 with TRBJ2-7; 12 bases match TRBD2. J lost 2 bases, V lost 2 bases, and 7 bases had no gene match. In germline, CDR1 is MDHEN, CDR2 SYDVKM. This CDR3 is built from 17 residues. CDR3 amino acids: CASSLPNLAGGTYEQYF. The CDR3 coding sequence is TGTGCCAGCAGTTTACCAAATCTAGCGGGGGGGACCTACGAGCAGTACTTC.

The chain employs TRBV19 and TRBJ1-2; D is undetermined. CDR3 size: 13 residues. The germline V and J ends were trimmed by 7 bases and 2 bases, with 11 bases remaining between them. In germline, CDR1 is LNHDA, CDR2 SQIVND (reference sequence). The CDR3 nucleotides read TGTGCCAGTACCCCAGGCGAGAACTATGGCTACACCTTC. It translates to CASTPGENYGYTF.

The rearrangement uses TRBV30 and TRBJ2-2, with 9 bases matching TRBD1. This CDR3 contains 14 residues. V lost 7 bases to trimming and J lost 0 bases; unmatched junction nucleotides: 3. Per the germline V gene, CDR1 is GTSNPN and CDR2 is SVGIG (reference sequence). The CDR3 DNA reads as TGTGCCTTAACAGGGGGCGCGAACACCGGGGAGCTGTTTTTT. Protein product: CALTGGANTGELFF.

The J gene is TRBJ1-2, the V gene TRBV4-1, with D uncertain. In germline, CDR1 is MGHRA, CDR2 YSYEKL. V was pared by 4 bases and J by 2 bases, with 11 bases between. The CDR3 loop spans 14 amino acids. This CDR3 is CASSRPLGNYGYTF. In DNA form, the CDR3 reads TGCGCCAGCAGCCGCCCACTAGGGAACTATGGCTACACCTTC.

This chain uses TRBV7-9 with TRBJ2-1; D ambiguous. Trimming left V 9 bases short and J 8 bases short, with 8 bases between. Germline CDR1 SEHNR, CDR2 FQNEAQ (reference sequence). CDR3 length: 10 residues. Written as DNA, the CDR3 is TGTGCCAGTTTCCCAGATGAGCAGTTCTTC. Translated, it gives CASFPDEQFF.

The chain recombines TRBV28 with TRBJ2-7; TRBD1 might be the D (6 bases). CDR3 length: 14 residues. V dropped 5 bases and J dropped 5 bases, with 16 bases sitting between them. Germline values: CDR1 MDHEN, CDR2 SYDVKM. Here the CDR3 reads CASSTPGQIHEQYF. Here the CDR3 DNA reads TGTGCCAGCAGTACCCCGGGACAAATCCACGAGCAGTACTTC.

The chain has TRBV5-1 and TRBJ1-1; D unclear. The CDR3 runs to 14 residues. Deletions cut 4 bases from V and 4 bases from J, with 14 bases between. Germline V gene lookup returns CDR1 SGHRS and CDR2 YFSETQ. The CDR3 spells CASSVGRELTEAFF. CDR3 nucleotides: TGCGCCAGCAGCGTCGGACGGGAACTCACTGAAGCTTTCTTT. Combining the CDR3 with reference TRBV5-1 and TRBJ1-1 gives the whole variable domain KAGVTQTPRYLIKTRGQQVTLSCSPISGHRSVSWYQQTPGQGLQFLFEYFSETQRNKGNFPGRFSGRQFSNSRSEMNVSTLELGDSALYLCASSVGRELTEAFFGQGTRLTVV.

The V call is TRBV5-8, the J call TRBJ1-4; no firm D call. From germline, CDR1 is SGHTS and CDR2 YDEGEE. Between the trimmed V and J ends, which lost 4 bases and 5 bases, there was a span of 9 bases. CDR3 length: 13 amino acids. The CDR3 sequence is CASSAGYNEKLFF. Here the CDR3 DNA reads TGTGCCAGCAGCGCGGGGTACAATGAAAAACTGTTTTTT.

V and J are TRBV5-6 and TRBJ1-4; 9 bases line up with TRBD1. V lost 2 bases, J lost 5 bases, and 1 base stayed unmatched. CDR1 is SGHDT and CDR2 is YYEEEE in the germline V gene. The CDR3 runs 14 residues. CDR3 DNA sequence: TGTGCCAGCAGCTTCGGACAGGGGAATGAAAAACTGTTTTTT. This sequence encodes CASSFGQGNEKLFF.

In its sample, this clone was seen many times. V usage is TRBV6-4 and J usage is TRBJ2-2; D gene uncertain. The germline V gene encodes CDR1 MRHNA and CDR2 SNTAGT. V gave up 4 bases and J gave up 2 bases, with 5 bases separating them. The CDR3 is 13 residues long. CDR3 nucleotides: TGTGCCAGCAGTGGACAAAACACCGGGGAGCTGTTTTTT. Protein product: CASSGQNTGELFF.

This clone has just a few counts. The J gene is TRBJ2-7, the V gene TRBV30; D not certain. This CDR3 region has 15 residues. CDR1 is GTSNPN, CDR2 SVGIG, per germline (reference sequence). Trimming pared 6 bases from V and 5 bases from J, leaving 23 bases between. For the CDR3, the DNA is TGTGCCTGCCTCCCTCGGAAGCGCGAGATCAACGAGCAGTACTTC. Protein sequence: CACLPRKREINEQYF.

This chain uses TRBV7-9 with TRBJ2-3; TRBD2 matches at 12 bases. Unmatched junction bases numbered 3, after V lost 0 bases and J lost 2 bases. The CDR3 covers 17 residues. In germline, CDR1 is SEHNR, CDR2 FQNEAQ (reference sequence). CDR3 DNA sequence: TGTGCCAGCAGCTTAGCAGGACTAGCGGGATCCACAGATACGCAGTATTTT. Translated, it gives CASSLAGLAGSTDTQYF.

Of note for this clone: The same CDR3 can be traced to other DNA sequences in this sample. The chain is built from TRBV29-1 and TRBJ2-7; D perhaps matches TRBD1 (6 bases). The germline gives CDR1 SQVTM, CDR2 ANQGSEA. Trimming stripped 2 bases from V and 3 bases from J, with 8 bases between. The CDR3 runs 12 residues. The CDR3 reads CSVETGSYEQYF. The DNA of the CDR3 is TGCAGCGTTGAAACAGGGAGCTACGAGCAGTACTTC.

CDR3 in DNA: TGTGCCAGCAGTGAAGGAGGGGTCTCTGGAAACACCATATATTTT. Translation: CASSEGGVSGNTIYF. V is TRBV9 and J is TRBJ1-3; a possible D gene is TRBD1 (5 bases). The CDR3 has 15 amino acids. Deletions cut 5 bases from V and 0 bases from J, with 12 bases between. Germline V lookup: CDR1 SGDLS, CDR2 YYNGEE.

The chain employs TRBV9 and TRBJ2-4; tentatively, D is TRBD2 (5 bases). There are 12 residues in the CDR3. Germline loops: CDR1 SGDLS, CDR2 YYNGEE. Trimming removed 3 bases from V and 9 bases from J, with 10 bases in between. CDR3 sequence (DNA): TGTGCCAGCAGCGACGGGGTGGGCATTCAGTACTTC. Amino acid sequence: CASSDGVGIQYF.